One sample yielded the 25 T cell receptor beta chains listed below, sequenced in a study of blood T cell repertoires in COVID-19. Profiling relied on immunoSEQ multiplex PCR, and the TCRdb table lists in-frame clones only, not all of them. In the table there are about 100,000 clones, more than 75% of which are singletons. Input material: peripheral blood. Receptor source: a man aged 25-40 years in a cohort sampled during active COVID-19.

With regard to this clone: This same CDR3 is encoded by further DNA sequences in the sample. V usage is TRBV5-1 and J usage is TRBJ2-7; TRBD1 matches at 9 bases. After removal of 0 bases from V and 3 bases from J, the junction contained 1 base not matched to a gene. CDR3 length: 14 residues. Germline V gives CDR1 SGHRS, CDR2 YFSETQ. This CDR3 is CASSLEGQGYEQYF. As DNA, the CDR3 is TGCGCCAGCAGCTTGGAGGGACAGGGCTACGAGCAGTACTTC. The full variable domain, completed using reference TRBV5-1 and TRBJ2-7, is KAGVTQTPRYLIKTRGQQVTLSCSPISGHRSVSWYQQTPGQGLQFLFEYFSETQRNKGNFPGRFSGRQFSNSRSEMNVSTLELGDSALYLCASSLEGQGYEQYFGPGTRLTVT.

This clone was detected only once. The chain couples TRBV6-1 to TRBJ1-6; the D is unclear. This CDR3 has 17 residues. Deletions cut 1 base from V and 0 bases from J, with 10 bases between. Germline CDR1 reads MNHNS; CDR2 reads SASEGT. In nucleotides, the CDR3 is TGTGCCAGCAGTGAAGTCCCGGTTAGCTCCTATAATTCACCCCTCCACTTT. Its protein product is CASSEVPVSSYNSPLHF.

The chain combines TRBV12-3 or TRBV12-4 with TRBJ1-2, with TRBD1 as a possible D gene (5 bases). Trimming left V 3 bases short and J 8 bases short, with 10 bases between. The CDR3 contains 12 residues. CDR3 nucleotides: TGTGCCAGCAGTTTGGAGGGGCAAGGCTACACCTTC. It translates to CASSLEGQGYTF.

The rearrangement links TRBV10-2 to TRBJ1-5; weak D call: TRBD1 (6 bases). CDR1 and CDR2 from the germline V gene are WSHSY and SAAADI. The CDR3 covers 13 residues. Trimming took off 6 bases at V and 3 bases at J, with 9 bases between the two ends. The CDR3 is CASRTGLNQPQHF. The DNA for the CDR3 is TGCGCCAGCAGGACAGGCCTCAATCAGCCCCAGCATTTT.

This clone turned up a few times. The gene calls are TRBV19 and TRBJ1-2; D unclear. V dropped 6 bases and J dropped 5 bases, with 13 bases sitting between them. CDR1 is LNHDA and CDR2 is SQIVND in the germline V gene (reference sequence). CDR3 length: 13 residues. The CDR3 DNA is TGTGCCAGTAGCCCCCCCGGGGTATATGGCTACACCTTC. Translated, it gives CASSPPGVYGYTF.

The chain's CDR3 is CASSFGSHFTGELFF. The CDR3 DNA reads as TGTGCCAGCAGTTTTGGTAGTCATTTCACCGGGGAGCTGTTTTTT. The chain employs TRBV27 and TRBJ2-2; D not resolved. Trimming took off 3 bases at V and 4 bases at J, with 12 bases between the two ends. The germline V gene has CDR1 MNHEY and CDR2 SMNVEV (reference sequence). The CDR3 runs to 15 residues.

The chain combines TRBV12-5 with TRBJ2-3; 9 bases align to TRBD2. J gave up 3 bases and V 5 bases, and 0 bases lay outside the gene matches. This CDR3 region has 13 residues. Germline-derived CDR1 and CDR2 are LGHNT and FRNRAP. The CDR3 spells CASGLAGTDTQYF. CDR3 coding DNA: TGTGCTAGTGGTCTAGCGGGGACAGATACGCAGTATTTT. Full variable domain (remainder filled in from reference TRBV12-5 and TRBJ2-3): DARVTQTPRHKVTEMGQEVTMRCQPILGHNTVFWYRQTMMQGLELLAYFRNRAPLDDSGMPKDRFSAEMPDATLATLKIQPSEPRDSAVYFCASGLAGTDTQYFGPGTRLTVL.

The J gene is TRBJ2-3, the V gene TRBV19, with D possibly TRBD2 on 7 matching bases. This CDR3 region has 15 residues. The V and J ends lost 3 bases and 0 bases respectively, with 10 bases between them. Germline assignment: CDR1 LNHDA and CDR2 SQIVND (reference sequence). In DNA, the CDR3 is TGTGCCAGTAGTATTGGGAGGGGGAGCACAGATACGCAGTATTTT. This gives the protein CASSIGRGSTDTQYF. The complete variable domain, with remaining parts taken from reference TRBV19 and TRBJ2-3, reads DGGITQSPKYLFRKEGQNVTLSCEQNLNHDAMYWYRQDPGQGLRLIYYSQIVNDFQKGDIAEGYSVSREKKESFPLTVTSAQKNPTAFYLCASSIGRGSTDTQYFGPGTRLTVL.

The chain links TRBV30 to TRBJ2-5; the D gene is possibly TRBD2 (6 bases). CDR1 and CDR2 (germline): GTSNPN, SVGIG (reference sequence). V shed 2 bases and J shed 2 bases, with 15 bases lying between them. The CDR3 consists of 15 residues. DNA for the CDR3: TGTGCCTGGAGTTTAGGACTACCGGGGCAAGAGACCCAGTACTTC. Translated, it gives CAWSLGLPGQETQYF.

This chain connects TRBV28 to TRBJ2-7; 9 positions match TRBD2. The CDR3 has 13 residues. Germline lookup yields CDR1 MDHEN and CDR2 SYDVKM. V was pared by 4 bases and J by 4 bases, with 2 bases of the junction left unmatched. Written as DNA, the CDR3 is TGTGCCAGCAGTTACGCGGGGGGGTACGAGCAGTACTTC. It codes for CASSYAGGYEQYF.

The chain links TRBV7-2 to TRBJ1-1; D is uncertain. V lost 5 bases to trimming and J lost 0 bases, with 7 bases between them. Germline V lookup: CDR1 SGHTA, CDR2 FQGNSA. The CDR3 totals 13 residues. DNA for the CDR3: TGTGCCAGCAGCGAAACAGTGAACACTGAAGCTTTCTTT. It codes for CASSETVNTEAFF.

The rearrangement joins TRBV7-2 to TRBJ2-5; the match to TRBD2 covers 9 bases. The CDR3 runs to 16 residues. CDR1 and CDR2 (germline): SGHTA, FQGNSA. The J segment lost 2 bases and the V segment lost 5 bases, leaving 9 bases of the junction unmatched. The CDR3 nucleotides read TGTGCCAGCAGCAGAGCTAGCGGGGAACCACAAGAGACCCAGTACTTC. Amino acids: CASSRASGEPQETQYF.

This clone showed up just a few times. This sequence joins TRBV28 and TRBJ1-5; 8 bases align to TRBD1. This CDR3 comprises 15 residues. The V segment lost 3 bases and the J segment 9 bases; nucleotides outside the gene matches: 10. In germline, CDR1 is MDHEN, CDR2 SYDVKM. The DNA for the CDR3 is TGTGCCAGCAGTTTCGAGCGACCAGGGGGCCCGCCCCAGCATTTT. Its protein is CASSFERPGGPPQHF.

This rearrangement joins TRBV7-2 to TRBJ2-3; no reliable D call. Germline lookup yields CDR1 SGHTA and CDR2 FQGNSA. This CDR3 has 13 amino acids. Trimming shortened V by 5 bases and J by 4 bases, and 10 bases separated the two germline ends. This CDR3 is CASSPPGPDTQYF. CDR3 DNA: TGTGCCAGCAGCCCACCGGGTCCAGATACGCAGTATTTT.

This clone was detected many times. The rearrangement links TRBV9 to TRBJ2-1; 8 positions agree with TRBD2. Germline V gene lookup returns CDR1 SGDLS and CDR2 YYNGEE. The CDR3 length is 17 residues. V shed 1 base and J 13 bases; nucleotides not matched to a gene: 19. The CDR3 coding sequence is TGTGCCAGCAGCGTAAGAGAAGCGGGGGCCCCGAGCAGTTCTCAGTTCTTC. Protein sequence: CASSVREAGAPSSSQFF.

This clone was counted a single time. The CDR3 DNA follows: TGTGCCAGCAGCTTAGGTCTCGCTCCGGGGGCCGGGGAGCTGTTTTTT. Its translation: CASSLGLAPGAGELFF. This sequence joins TRBV11-2 and TRBJ2-2; D may be TRBD2 (6 bases). V was cut by 1 base and J by 6 bases, with 15 bases left in between. The CDR3 has 16 residues. Germline CDR1 reads SGHAT; CDR2 reads FQNNGV.

CDR3 in DNA: TGTGCCAGCAGCCAACGGGACAGAGGAAACACCATATATTTT. Protein sequence: CASSQRDRGNTIYF. The chain combines TRBV7-9 with TRBJ1-3; 7 bases align to TRBD1. V shed 5 bases, J shed 4 bases, and the junction held 5 bases outside the gene matches. Germline-derived CDR1 and CDR2 are SEHNR and FQNEAQ (reference sequence). The CDR3 totals 14 residues.

The V call is TRBV4-1, the J call TRBJ2-7, with TRBD1 matching 8 bases. From germline, CDR1 is MGHRA and CDR2 YSYEKL. This CDR3 has 17 residues. The V and J ends lost 1 base and 1 base, in that order; junction bases with no gene match: 9. The CDR3 protein is CASSQVVTGTGSYEQYF. In nucleotides, the CDR3 is TGCGCCAGCAGCCAAGTCGTTACCGGGACAGGATCCTACGAGCAGTACTTC.

Here the CDR3 reads CASSPGANYGYTF. The DNA of the CDR3 is TGTGCCAGCAGTCCCGGAGCAAACTATGGCTACACCTTC. The rearrangement links TRBV6-5 to TRBJ1-2; D is unclear. Trimming took 5 bases from V and 2 from J, leaving 9 bases between them. Germline V gene data show CDR1 as MNHEY and CDR2 as SVGAGI. The CDR3 loop spans 13 amino acids.

The chain combines TRBV30 with TRBJ1-6, with TRBD1 matching 10 bases. The CDR3 is 15 amino acids. J gave up 9 bases and V 3 bases, and 8 bases lay outside the gene matches. Looked up from germline, CDR1 is GTSNPN and CDR2 is SVGIG (reference sequence). CDR3 sequence reads: CAWRMETGGFSPLHF. The CDR3, as DNA: TGTGCCTGGAGAATGGAGACAGGGGGCTTTTCACCCCTCCACTTT.

This clone has a single count. V gene TRBV12-3 or TRBV12-4 combines with J gene TRBJ2-5, with a tentative D call TRBD1 (6 bases). V was trimmed by 5 bases and J by 5 bases, leaving 9 bases between them. The CDR3 spans 12 residues. In DNA form, the CDR3 reads TGTGCCAGCAGTGGGGGCAGGGAGACCCAGTACTTC. Its protein is CASSGGRETQYF.

This rearrangement joins TRBV9 to TRBJ2-7; no clear D gene. CDR1 and CDR2 (germline): SGDLS, YYNGEE. With 0 bases removed from V and 7 bases from J, the gap between germline ends came to 11 bases. This CDR3 contains 13 residues. CDR3 DNA sequence: TGTGCCAGCAGCGTAGGACCAGGTATAGAGCAGTACTTC. Translating it yields CASSVGPGIEQYF.

CDR3 sequence reads: CASSPNQGVRTYEQYF. The CDR3 DNA reads TGTGCCAGCTCACCGAACCAGGGGGTCAGGACCTACGAGCAGTACTTC. V is TRBV18 and J is TRBJ2-7; 7 nucleotides agree with TRBD1. Trimming cost V 3 bases and J 2 bases; bases outside gene matches: 10. In germline, CDR1 is KGHSH, CDR2 LQKENI. The CDR3 consists of 16 residues.

The gene calls are TRBV30 and TRBJ2-5; 8 bases fit TRBD2. Germline CDR1 and CDR2: GTSNPN and SVGIG (reference sequence). This CDR3 comprises 13 residues. V was pared by 2 bases and J by 2 bases, with 1 base of the junction left unmatched. The CDR3 sequence: CAWSIAGQETQYF. DNA for the CDR3: TGTGCCTGGAGTATAGCGGGACAAGAGACCCAGTACTTC. Using reference TRBV30 and TRBJ2-5 for the parts outside the CDR3, the full variable domain is SQTIHQWPATLVQPVGSPLSLECTVEGTSNPNLYWYRQAAGRGLQLLFYSVGIGQISSEVPQNLSASRPQDRQFILSSKKLLLSDSGFYLCAWSIAGQETQYFGPGTRLLVL.

The chain joins TRBV6-2 or TRBV6-3 to TRBJ1-1; 10 positions match TRBD1. The V and J ends lost 5 bases and 4 bases, in that order; junction bases with no gene match: 7. This CDR3 region has 15 residues. Germline-derived CDR1 and CDR2 are MNHEY and SVGEGT. DNA of the CDR3: TGTGCCAGCAGTGTAAAGGGACAGGGGAGCACTGAAGCTTTCTTT. Amino acids: CASSVKGQGSTEAFF.